This TCR beta chain came from a study of type 1 and type 2 diabetes patients. Amplification started from genomic DNA. A primer set of 30 forward and 13 reverse primers amplified the CDR3. TCRdb fed the multiplex PCR reads into MiXCR, producing one record per CDR3 protein. Of about 290,000 distinct CDR3 sequences listed, 45% to 60% are singletons. V gave up 2 bases and J gave up 9 bases; unmatched junction bases: 10. Germline CDR1 and CDR2: GTSNPN and SVGIG (reference sequence). The CDR3 loop spans 14 amino acids. The TCR comes from a man between 18 and 35 years old with type 2 diabetes. This sequence joins TRBV30 and TRBJ2-1, with 7 bases fitting TRBD2. Sequenced sample: peripheral blood mononuclear cells (PBMCs). This chain's CDR3 is CAWSPTFLAGEQFF. In DNA, the CDR3 is TGTGCCTGGAGTCCTACTTTTTTAGCGGGTGAGCAGTTCTTC.